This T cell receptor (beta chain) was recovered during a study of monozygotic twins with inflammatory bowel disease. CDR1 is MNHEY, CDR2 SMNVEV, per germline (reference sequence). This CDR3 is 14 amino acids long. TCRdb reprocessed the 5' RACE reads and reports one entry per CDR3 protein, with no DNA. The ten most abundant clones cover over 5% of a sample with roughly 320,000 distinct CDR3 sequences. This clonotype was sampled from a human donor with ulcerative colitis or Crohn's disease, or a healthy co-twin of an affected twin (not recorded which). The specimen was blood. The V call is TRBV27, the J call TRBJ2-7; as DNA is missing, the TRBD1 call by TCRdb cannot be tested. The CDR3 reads CASRRTGLSYEQYF.